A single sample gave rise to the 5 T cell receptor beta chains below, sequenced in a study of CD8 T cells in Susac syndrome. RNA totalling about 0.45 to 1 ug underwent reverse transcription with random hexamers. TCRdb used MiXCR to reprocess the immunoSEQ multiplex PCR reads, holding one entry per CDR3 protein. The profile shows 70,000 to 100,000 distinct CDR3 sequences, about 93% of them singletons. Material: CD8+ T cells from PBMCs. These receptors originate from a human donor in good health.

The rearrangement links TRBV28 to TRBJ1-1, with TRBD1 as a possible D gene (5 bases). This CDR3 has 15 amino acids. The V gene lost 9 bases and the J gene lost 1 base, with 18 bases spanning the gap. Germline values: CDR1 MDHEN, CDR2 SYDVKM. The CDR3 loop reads CASSGLREANTEAFF. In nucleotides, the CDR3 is TGTGCCAGTAGTGGACTCAGGGAGGCGAACACTGAAGCTTTCTTT.

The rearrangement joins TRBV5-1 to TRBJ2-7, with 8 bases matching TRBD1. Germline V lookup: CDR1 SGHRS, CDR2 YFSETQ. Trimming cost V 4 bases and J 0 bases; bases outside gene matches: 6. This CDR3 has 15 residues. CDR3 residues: CASSTGQASSYEQYF. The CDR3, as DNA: TGCGCCAGCAGCACGGGACAGGCGAGCTCCTACGAGCAGTACTTC.

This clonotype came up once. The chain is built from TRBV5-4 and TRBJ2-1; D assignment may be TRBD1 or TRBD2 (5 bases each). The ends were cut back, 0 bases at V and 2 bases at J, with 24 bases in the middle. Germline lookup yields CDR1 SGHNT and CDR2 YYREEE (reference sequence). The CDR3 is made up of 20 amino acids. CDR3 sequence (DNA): TGTGCCAGCAGCTTGGCCCGGGGCGGCGGCCTCCGCCTCACCTACAATGAGCAGTTCTTC. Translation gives CASSLARGGGLRLTYNEQFF. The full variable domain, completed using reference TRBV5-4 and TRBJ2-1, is ETGVTQSPTHLIKTRGQQVTLRCSSQSGHNTVSWYQQALGQGPQFIFQYYREEENGRGNFPPRFSGLQFPNYSSELNVNALELDDSALYLCASSLARGGGLRLTYNEQFFGPGTRLTVL.

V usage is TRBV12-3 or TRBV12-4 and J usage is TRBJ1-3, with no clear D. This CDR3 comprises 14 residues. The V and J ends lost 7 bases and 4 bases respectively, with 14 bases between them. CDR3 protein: CASTDLSLGNTIYF. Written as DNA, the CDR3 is TGTGCCAGCACCGATTTAAGTTTGGGAAACACCATATATTTT.

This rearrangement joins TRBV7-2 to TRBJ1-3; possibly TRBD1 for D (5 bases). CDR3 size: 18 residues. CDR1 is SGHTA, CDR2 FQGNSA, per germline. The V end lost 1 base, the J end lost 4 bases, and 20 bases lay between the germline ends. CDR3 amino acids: CASSLDPAGLKFGNTIYF. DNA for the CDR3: TGTGCCAGCAGCTTAGACCCCGCAGGGTTAAAATTCGGAAACACCATATATTTT.